This passage covers 13 T cell receptor beta chains from one sample sequenced in a study of cytomegalovirus exposure and HLA in healthy donors. PCR primers comprised 60 Vbeta and 13 Jbeta primers. Profiled with immunoSEQ multiplex PCR; TCRdb holds only in-frame clones, not every one. The table includes more than 110,000 clones, approximately 82% detected once. Sequences were obtained from PBMCs. The receptors derive from a man aged 25-40 years in good health and CMV-seropositive.

This chain links TRBV15 with TRBJ2-2; unclear D gene. The germline V gene has CDR1 LNHNV and CDR2 YYDKDF (reference sequence). The V end was cut by 3 bases, the J end by 5 bases, with 10 bases between. CDR3 length: 14 amino acids. Here the CDR3 DNA reads TGTGCCACCAGCAGGTCCGTATTGACCGGGGAGCTGTTTTTT. Translating it yields CATSRSVLTGELFF.

The V call is TRBV2, the J call TRBJ2-1; 13 positions agree with TRBD2. The CDR3 spans 13 residues. Unmatched junction bases numbered 7, after V lost 10 bases and J lost 10 bases. From germline, CDR1 is SNHLY and CDR2 FYNNEI. CDR3 protein: CATGLAGVSEQFF. The CDR3 nucleotides are TGTGCCACCGGACTAGCGGGAGTTTCGGAGCAGTTCTTC. Together with reference TRBV2 and TRBJ2-1, the CDR3 gives the full variable domain: EPEVTQTPSHQVTQMGQEVILRCVPISNHLYFYWYRQILGQKVEFLVSFYNNEISEKSEIFDDQFSVERPDGSNFTLKIRSTKLEDSAMYFCATGLAGVSEQFFGPGTRLTVL.

V gene TRBV7-2 combines with J gene TRBJ1-5; 9 nucleotides line up with TRBD1. The CDR3 extends over 14 amino acids. The J segment lost 5 bases and the V segment lost 3 bases, leaving 2 bases of the junction unmatched. Germline lookup yields CDR1 SGHTA and CDR2 FQGNSA. CDR3 loop: CASSFRQGDQPQHF. CDR3 nucleotides: TGTGCCAGCAGCTTCCGACAGGGGGATCAGCCCCAGCATTTT.

This rearrangement joins TRBV19 to TRBJ2-1, with D maybe TRBD2 (6 bases). Trimming stripped 0 bases from V and 9 bases from J, with 12 bases between. The germline CDR1 and CDR2 sequences are LNHDA and SQIVND (reference sequence). The CDR3 sequence is 14 residues long. Written as DNA, the CDR3 is TGTGCCAGTAGTATAGATGAGCGGCGGGGTGAGCAGTTCTTC. Protein: CASSIDERRGEQFF.

The chain joins TRBV7-9 to TRBJ1-2; 9 nucleotides line up with TRBD1. The junction had 4 bases not matched to a gene; V was cut back by 5 bases and J by 6 bases. Germline V gene lookup returns CDR1 SEHNR and CDR2 FQNEAQ (reference sequence). The CDR3 covers 13 residues. The CDR3 region is CASSPGTGNGYTF. In DNA form, the CDR3 reads TGTGCCAGCAGCCCGGGGACAGGGAATGGCTACACCTTC.

The J gene is TRBJ2-1, the V gene TRBV2, with 7 bases that match TRBD2. The V gene end was trimmed by 3 bases and the J gene end by 4 bases; junction bases not matched to a gene: 3. The CDR3 is made up of 14 amino acids. CDR1 is SNHLY and CDR2 is FYNNEI in the germline V gene. The CDR3 region is CASSDREGYNEQFF. The CDR3 coding sequence is TGTGCCAGCAGTGACAGGGAGGGGTACAATGAGCAGTTCTTC.

The chain recombines TRBV19 with TRBJ2-1; TRBD1 agrees at 7 bases. V was clipped by 4 bases and J by 1 base; unmatched bases: 7. The germline gives CDR1 LNHDA, CDR2 SQIVND (reference sequence). This CDR3 is 16 amino acids long. DNA of the CDR3: TGTGCCAGTAGTAATCCAGGGACAGCTTCCTACAATGAGCAGTTCTTC. The encoded protein is CASSNPGTASYNEQFF.

The chain joins TRBV7-3 to TRBJ2-1, with 10 bases identical to TRBD2. J gave up 4 bases and V 5 bases, and 5 bases lay outside the gene matches. The CDR3 length is 15 residues. Germline V lookup: CDR1 SGHTA, CDR2 FQGTGA. The CDR3 DNA follows: TGTGCCAGCAGCATTCTAGCGGGGGAATACAATGAGCAGTTCTTC. Amino acids: CASSILAGEYNEQFF.

To note about this clone: Mismatch with germline at one junction end may stem from a read error. At the DNA level, this CDR3 is encoded by other sequences in the same sample as well. The chain combines TRBV28 with TRBJ2-7; no clear D. CDR3 length: 12 amino acids. Germline V gives CDR1 MDHEN, CDR2 SYDVKM. The CDR3, as DNA: TGTGCCAGTAGTTCCTGGGCCCAAGAGCAGTACTTC. Translated: CASSSWAQEQYF.

The chain employs TRBV19 and TRBJ1-5; D perhaps matches TRBD1 (5 bases). The CDR3 is 15 residues long. Trimming shortened V by 3 bases and J by 4 bases, and 13 bases separated the two germline ends. CDR1 and CDR2 from the germline V gene are LNHDA and SQIVND (reference sequence). The CDR3 loop is CASSMPTVPNQPQHF. CDR3 in DNA: TGTGCCAGTAGTATGCCGACAGTCCCTAATCAGCCCCAGCATTTT. The whole variable domain, filled in from reference TRBV19 and TRBJ1-5, reads DGGITQSPKYLFRKEGQNVTLSCEQNLNHDAMYWYRQDPGQGLRLIYYSQIVNDFQKGDIAEGYSVSREKKESFPLTVTSAQKNPTAFYLCASSMPTVPNQPQHFGDGTRLSIL.

The chain joins TRBV6-5 to TRBJ2-1, with 9 bases identical to TRBD1. The germline V gene has CDR1 MNHEY and CDR2 SVGAGI. This CDR3 has 14 amino acids. V gave up 5 bases and J gave up 6 bases; unmatched junction bases: 5. In DNA form, the CDR3 reads TGTGCCAGCAGTCACCGGGACAGGGCCAATGAGCAGTTCTTC. Amino acids: CASSHRDRANEQFF.

This sequence joins TRBV25-1 and TRBJ1-5, with TRBD1 matching over 8 bases. Germline V gene data show CDR1 as MGHDK and CDR2 as SYGVNS. Trimming at V came to 4 bases and at J to 6 bases, leaving 5 bases not matched to a gene. The CDR3 runs to 14 residues. The DNA of the CDR3 is TGTGCCAGCAGTGCCGGGACAGGTCTTCAGCCCCAGCATTTT. Residues: CASSAGTGLQPQHF.

The J gene is TRBJ1-1, the V gene TRBV5-1; the D gene is possibly TRBD1 (6 bases). Germline V gene lookup returns CDR1 SGHRS and CDR2 YFSETQ. Trimming pared 0 bases from V and 1 base from J, leaving 7 bases between. This CDR3 is built from 14 residues. For the CDR3, the DNA is TGCGCCAGCAGCTTGGAGGGACAGAACACTGAAGCTTTCTTT. Protein: CASSLEGQNTEAFF. The variable domain in full, completed from reference TRBV5-1 and TRBJ1-1, reads KAGVTQTPRYLIKTRGQQVTLSCSPISGHRSVSWYQQTPGQGLQFLFEYFSETQRNKGNFPGRFSGRQFSNSRSEMNVSTLELGDSALYLCASSLEGQNTEAFFGQGTRLTVV.